This TCR beta chain was found in a study of blood T cell repertoires in COVID-19. Whole-study context: Whether acute or convalescent, the COVID-19 samples came from the United States, Italy and Spain. Sources were T cells, B-cell-depleted T cells, or PBMCs; the material itself was cDNA or gDNA.

The repertoire was sequenced with immunoSEQ multiplex PCR; TCRdb's copy has only in-frame clones and lacks some. The repertoire has just under 80,000 clones, roughly 82% of them found once; the top ten carry about an eighth. V was pared by 5 bases and J by 7 bases, with 9 bases of the junction left unmatched. This CDR3 region has 15 residues. CDR1 and CDR2 from the germline V gene are MNHEY and SVGAGI. The sequence was obtained from a human donor in a cohort sampled during active COVID-19. Sequenced input: peripheral blood. The chain recombines TRBV6-5 with TRBJ1-4; TRBD1 aligns across 8 bases. CDR3: CASSPGGTGGEKLFF. The CDR3 DNA reads as TGTGCCAGCAGTCCCGGGGGGACAGGAGGTGAAAAACTGTTTTTT.